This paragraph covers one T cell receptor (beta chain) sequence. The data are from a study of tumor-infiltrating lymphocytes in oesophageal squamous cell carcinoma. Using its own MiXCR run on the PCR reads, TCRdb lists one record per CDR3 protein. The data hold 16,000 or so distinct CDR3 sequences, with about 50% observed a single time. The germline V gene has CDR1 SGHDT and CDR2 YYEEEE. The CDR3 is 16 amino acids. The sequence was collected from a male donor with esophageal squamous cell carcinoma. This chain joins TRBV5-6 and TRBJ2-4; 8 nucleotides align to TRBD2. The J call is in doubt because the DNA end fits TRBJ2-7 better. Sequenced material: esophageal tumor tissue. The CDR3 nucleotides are TGTGCCAGCAGCACTACCGGGACTAGAGTGTTCTACGAGCAGTACTTC. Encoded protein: CASSTTGTRVFYEQYF.